The following is a T cell receptor beta chain sequence with its context. The data belong to a study of blood T cells in healthy people across ages. Combining a sample-barcoded 5' primer with a J-beta primer mix, a second PCR ran for about 7 to 11 cycles. TCRdb re-called the 5' RACE reads through MiXCR, storing one row per CDR3 protein. Among roughly 1,500,000 distinct CDR3 sequences listed, roughly 45% were seen once. Germline CDR1 and CDR2: MNHEY and SMNVEV (reference sequence). This CDR3 has 15 residues. V gave up 5 bases and J gave up 4 bases; unmatched junction bases: 8. Sequences were obtained from blood. The sequence was obtained from a woman aged 18-29 years in good health. The genes are TRBV27 and TRBJ1-2, with TRBD1 identical over 9 bases. CDR3 nucleotide sequence: TGTGCCAGCAGTCCAACAGGGGGCGCGGGCTATGGCTACACCTTC. Translated, it gives CASSPTGGAGYGYTF.